This TCR beta chain comes out of a study of regulatory T cells in long-lasting Graves disease. Sequencing libraries for TCR beta were prepared with iRepertoire HTBI primers and Arm-PCR of CDR3 regions. Each CDR3 protein is one row after TCRdb ran MiXCR on the multiplex PCR reads. The sample includes over 300,000 distinct CDR3 sequences, less than 20% of them seen just once. There are 11 residues in the CDR3. Germline CDR1 WSHSY, CDR2 SAAADI. Trimming stripped 8 bases from V and 4 bases from J, with 7 bases between. The time point is: persistent/refractory GD, antithyroid drugs over 5 years with positive TRAb. Isolated PBMC RNA provided the starting material for the TCR library. American Thyroid Association guidelines were used to diagnose Graves' disease.

The clonotype originates from a female donor with Graves disease. This specimen consisted of peripheral blood mononuclear cells (PBMCs), obtained when the disease was refractory, from a patient treated with antithyroid drugs. V is TRBV10-2 and J is TRBJ2-3; the D is unclear. The CDR3 sequence: CASLRADTQYF. DNA for the CDR3: TGCGCCAGCCTTAGGGCAGATACGCAGTATTTT.